These 13 T cell receptor beta chains were sequenced from one sample in a study of cytomegalovirus exposure and HLA in healthy donors. Primers: 60 Vbeta forward and 13 Jbeta reverse. TCRdb's copy holds only in-frame clones and misses some; the assay was immunoSEQ multiplex PCR. This table has about 150,000 clones, roughly 77% appearing once. What was sequenced was PBMCs. The receptors derive from a man aged 30-40 years in good health and CMV-seropositive.

This chain uses TRBV12-5 with TRBJ1-2; 8 bases agree with TRBD1. Germline loops: CDR1 LGHNT, CDR2 FRNRAP. V lost 0 bases and J lost 4; bases outside the gene matches: 13. CDR3 length: 18 residues. The CDR3 sequence is CASGLVLVRGQGGYGYTF. Written as DNA, the CDR3 is TGTGCTAGTGGTTTGGTACTAGTCAGGGGGCAAGGGGGCTATGGCTACACCTTC.

The rearrangement links TRBV7-2 to TRBJ1-6, with 7 bases fitting TRBD1. Germline V gene lookup returns CDR1 SGHTA and CDR2 FQGNSA. The CDR3 is 15 amino acids. V shed 5 bases and J 7 bases; nucleotides not matched to a gene: 8. CDR3 sequence: CASSPRQGRNSPLHF. The DNA of the CDR3 is TGTGCCAGCAGCCCCCGACAGGGACGGAATTCACCCCTCCACTTT.

The rearrangement joins TRBV6-1 to TRBJ1-5; TRBD1 might be the D (6 bases). CDR1 is MNHNS and CDR2 is SASEGT in the germline V gene. V lost 4 bases and J lost 3, with 16 bases in between. The CDR3 covers 16 residues. The CDR3 DNA sequence: TGTGCCAGCAGTGGGAGGGGGAGGGTGGACAATCAGCCCCAGCATTTT. This translates into CASSGRGRVDNQPQHF.

The chain carries TRBV18 and TRBJ1-1, with D unresolved. The germline V gene has CDR1 KGHSH and CDR2 LQKENI. This CDR3 spans 13 amino acids. V gave up 3 bases and J gave up 6 bases, with 11 bases separating them. The CDR3 sequence is CASSPVLFSEAFF. In DNA, the CDR3 is TGTGCCAGCTCACCTGTTTTATTCTCTGAAGCTTTCTTT.

The chain recombines TRBV10-3 with TRBJ2-1; TRBD1 aligns across 7 bases. The CDR3 loop spans 14 amino acids. The V and J ends lost 7 bases and 5 bases, in that order; junction bases with no gene match: 8. Germline V gives CDR1 ENHRY, CDR2 SYGVKD. The CDR3 region has the DNA TGTGCCATCATGGCCGGGACAGTGGACAATGAGCAGTTCTTC. Translation gives CAIMAGTVDNEQFF.

The chain uses TRBV19 and TRBJ1-1; TRBD1 matches 10 bases. Germline CDR1 and CDR2: LNHDA and SQIVND (reference sequence). The CDR3 is made up of 17 amino acids. Trimming took 2 bases from V and 3 from J; bases not matched to a gene: 9. Here the CDR3 reads CASSIRGTGAGYTEAFF. CDR3 bases: TGTGCCAGTAGTATAAGGGGGACAGGGGCAGGGTACACTGAAGCTTTCTTT.

The rearrangement uses TRBV4-3 and TRBJ2-5; D may be TRBD2 (5 bases). This CDR3 spans 13 amino acids. With 3 bases removed from V and 5 bases from J, the gap between germline ends came to 10 bases. Per the germline V gene, CDR1 is LGHNA and CDR2 is YSLEER. CDR3 loop: CASSQGKRETQYF. CDR3 DNA: TGCGCCAGCAGCCAGGGGAAGCGGGAGACCCAGTACTTC.

This clone showed up just once. V is TRBV9 and J is TRBJ1-1; D uncertain. CDR1 and CDR2 from the germline V gene are SGDLS and YYNGEE. V was pared by 3 bases and J by 0 bases, with 3 bases between. The CDR3 runs to 12 residues. CDR3 sequence reads: CASSAMNTEAFF. CDR3 coding DNA: TGTGCCAGCAGCGCCATGAACACTGAAGCTTTCTTT. Combining the CDR3 with reference TRBV9 and TRBJ1-1 gives the whole variable domain DSGVTQTPKHLITATGQRVTLRCSPRSGDLSVYWYQQSLDQGLQFLIQYYNGEERAKGNILERFSAQQFPDLHSELNLSSLELGDSALYFCASSAMNTEAFFGQGTRLTVV.

The V call is TRBV11-2, the J call TRBJ1-1, with D unresolved. The CDR3 length is 13 residues. Per the germline V gene, CDR1 is SGHAT and CDR2 is FQNNGV. Trimming pared 4 bases from V and 1 base from J, leaving 7 bases between. The CDR3 nucleotides are TGTGCCAGCAGCTCTCAGGAGAACACTGAAGCTTTCTTT. As protein: CASSSQENTEAFF.

The chain links TRBV29-1 to TRBJ2-7; D is perhaps TRBD2 (6 bases). Germline CDR1 and CDR2: SQVTM and ANQGSEA. The ends were cut back, 6 bases at V and 6 bases at J, with 15 bases in the middle. There are 12 residues in the CDR3. CDR3 in DNA: TGCAGCGTCCTGGGGGGTGGTAGCGAGCAGTACTTC. Its protein product is CSVLGGGSEQYF.

This chain links TRBV4-2 with TRBJ2-5; 7 nucleotides match TRBD1. From germline, CDR1 is LGHNA and CDR2 YNFKEQ. The V and J ends lost 0 bases and 4 bases, in that order; junction bases with no gene match: 5. This CDR3 is 15 amino acids long. Here the CDR3 DNA reads TGTGCCAGCAGCCAAGATAAGGGGGCCGGAGAGACCCAGTACTTC. This gives the protein CASSQDKGAGETQYF.

The CDR3 here is CASSLEQLDSPLHF. The CDR3 DNA reads TGTGCCAGCAGCTTAGAGCAACTAGATTCACCCCTCCACTTT. This chain links TRBV11-1 with TRBJ1-6, with D hard to call. V shed 1 base and J shed 8 bases, with 9 bases lying between them. Germline values: CDR1 SGHAT, CDR2 FQDESV (reference sequence). This CDR3 spans 14 amino acids. Combining the CDR3 with reference TRBV11-1 and TRBJ1-6 gives the whole variable domain EAEVAQSPRYKITEKSQAVAFWCDPISGHATLYWYRQILGQGPELLVQFQDESVVDDSQLPKDRFSAERLKGVDSTLKIQPAELGDSAMYLCASSLEQLDSPLHFGNGTRLTVT.

The chain recombines TRBV6-1 with TRBJ1-1, with D perhaps matching TRBD1 (5 bases). There are 14 residues in the CDR3. From germline, CDR1 is MNHNS and CDR2 SASEGT. V was shortened by 8 bases and J by 0 bases, with 13 bases between the two germline ends. CDR3 sequence: CASHEEGMNTEAFF. The CDR3 DNA reads TGTGCCAGCCATGAAGAGGGGATGAACACTGAAGCTTTCTTT.